These 9 T cell receptor beta chains share one sample of origin, sequenced in a study of T cells in Graves' hyperthyroidism and ophthalmopathy. Regions amplified from RNA transcripts were the TCR beta CDR3 regions. The HTBI set primed first-round TCR CDR3 RT-PCR. MiXCR, applied by TCRdb to the multiplex PCR reads, yields one record per CDR3 protein. The data show about 380,000 distinct CDR3 sequences, with less than 20% seen just once and 40% held by the top ten. The specimen sequenced was blood. These receptors all come from a man between 18 and 35 years old with Graves' ophthalmopathy.

This clonotype was observed a few times. V is TRBV12-3 or TRBV12-4 and J is TRBJ2-3; 10 bases match TRBD1. This CDR3 is built from 15 residues. J gave up 2 bases and V 6 bases, and 5 bases lay outside the gene matches. In DNA, the CDR3 is TGTGCCAGCAGCTGGGACAGGGGTCCCACAGATACGCAGTATTTT. It codes for CASSWDRGPTDTQYF.

This clonotype was counted at least ten times. The CDR3 is CASSLVEETQYF. The CDR3, as DNA: TGTGCCAGCAGCTTAGTTGAAGAGACCCAGTACTTC. The chain employs TRBV11-1 and TRBJ2-5, with D uncertain. V was trimmed by 1 base and J by 3 bases, leaving 3 bases between them. Germline V CDR1 and CDR2: SGHAT, FQDESV (reference sequence). The CDR3 sequence is 12 residues long.

This clonotype has just a few counts. The chain carries TRBV27 and TRBJ1-6; 10 nucleotides match TRBD1. V shed 5 bases and J 6 bases; nucleotides not matched to a gene: 7. The length of the CDR3 is 16 residues. From germline, CDR1 is MNHEY and CDR2 SMNVEV (reference sequence). The CDR3: CASSPPTGGFNSPLHF. The CDR3 DNA follows: TGTGCCAGCAGTCCACCGACAGGGGGCTTTAATTCACCCCTCCACTTT.

A few counts support this clonotype. DNA for the CDR3: TGTGCCAGCAGTTACTCTGGCAGTTCCACCGGGGAGCTGTTTTTT. Translated: CASSYSGSSTGELFF. The gene calls are TRBV6-5 and TRBJ2-2; D ambiguous. From germline, CDR1 is MNHEY and CDR2 SVGAGI. This CDR3 region has 15 residues. V lost 0 bases to trimming and J lost 4 bases, with 9 bases between them.

The sample holds many counts of this clonotype. The chain couples TRBV6-1 to TRBJ2-1; TRBD2 matches at 10 bases. The ends lost 5 bases at V and 9 bases at J; junction bases unmatched: 7. The germline CDR1 and CDR2 sequences are MNHNS and SASEGT. The CDR3 is 14 residues long. The CDR3 DNA reads as TGTGCCAGCAGTTTCCAGCGGGGGGGAGGTGAGCAGTTCTTC. Its protein is CASSFQRGGGEQFF.

This clonotype was seen repeatedly, ten times or more. The chain links TRBV6-1 to TRBJ1-2; D is possibly TRBD1 (5 bases). CDR3 length equals 16 residues. V lost 6 bases, J lost 0 bases, and 17 bases lay in between. Per germline, CDR1 MNHNS and CDR2 SASEGT. CDR3 sequence reads: CASRGPVRGTNYGYTF. In DNA form, the CDR3 reads TGTGCCAGCAGGGGTCCTGTACGGGGCACTAACTATGGCTACACCTTC.

There are many counts of this clonotype. For the CDR3, the DNA is TGTGCCAGCAGCGTCCGGGACAGCAGCACCGGGGAGCTGTTTTTT. Protein product: CASSVRDSSTGELFF. The chain joins TRBV9 to TRBJ2-2; 7 bases map to TRBD1. CDR1 and CDR2 (germline): SGDLS, YYNGEE. V was clipped by 2 bases and J by 4 bases; unmatched bases: 5. The CDR3 contains 15 residues.

On this clonotype: It may be a read error: a sequence one base away is much more abundant. The chain links TRBV28 to TRBJ1-6, with 9 bases lining up with TRBD1. V lost 7 bases to trimming and J lost 9 bases; unmatched junction nucleotides: 7. Germline-derived CDR1 and CDR2 are MDHEN and SYDVKM. This CDR3 comprises 14 residues. CDR3 protein: CASNLQGAISPLHF. CDR3 sequence (DNA): TGTGCCAGCAATCTACAGGGGGCAATTTCACCCCTCCACTTT.

This clonotype was recorded many times. This chain joins TRBV3-1 and TRBJ1-1; 9 bases agree with TRBD1. The CDR3 loop spans 15 amino acids. V shed 3 bases and J 5 bases; nucleotides not matched to a gene: 7. The germline V gene has CDR1 LGHDT and CDR2 YNNKEL (reference sequence). CDR3 sequence reads: CASSHNRGRRTEAFF. CDR3 bases: TGTGCCAGCAGCCACAACAGGGGGCGTAGGACTGAAGCTTTCTTT.